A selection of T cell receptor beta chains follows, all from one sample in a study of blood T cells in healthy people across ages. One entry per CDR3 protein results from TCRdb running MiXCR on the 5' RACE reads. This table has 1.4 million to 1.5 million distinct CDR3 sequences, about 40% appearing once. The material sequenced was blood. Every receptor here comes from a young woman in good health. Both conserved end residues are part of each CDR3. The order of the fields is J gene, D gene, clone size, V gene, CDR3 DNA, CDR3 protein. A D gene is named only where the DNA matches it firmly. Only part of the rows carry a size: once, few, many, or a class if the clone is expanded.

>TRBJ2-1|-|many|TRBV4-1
TGCGCCAGCAGCCAAGATCCAGCGGGCTACAATGAGCAGTTCTTC
CASSQDPAGYNEQFF
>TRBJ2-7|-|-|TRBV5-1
TGCGCCAGCAGCTCGAACTACTTACGGACAGCGAACTACGAGCAGTACTTC
CASSSNYLRTANYEQYF
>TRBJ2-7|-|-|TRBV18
TGTGCCAGCTCACCGGGGGCCCTAGCCCAAAGCACCTACGAGCAGTACTTC
CASSPGALAQSTYEQYF
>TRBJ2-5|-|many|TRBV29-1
TGCAGCGTTGAATCGGGGGATGGGACCCAGTACTTC
CSVESGDGTQYF
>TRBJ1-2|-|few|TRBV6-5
TGTGCCAGCAGCAATCAGGCCGAGAACTATGGCTACACCTTC
CASSNQAENYGYTF
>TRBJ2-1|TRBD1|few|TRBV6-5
TGTGCCAGCAGTCGTAGGGGGCTTCTCAATGAGCAGTTCTTC
CASSRRGLLNEQFF
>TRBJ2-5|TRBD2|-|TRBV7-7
TGTGCCAGCAGCACGGGACTACAGGAGACCCAGTACTTC
CASSTGLQETQYF
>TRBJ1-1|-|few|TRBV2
TGTGCCAGCAGTGAGGGATTTCTAAAAATCAACACTGAAGCTTTCTTT
CASSEGFLKINTEAFF
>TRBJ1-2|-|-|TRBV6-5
TGTGCCAGCAGCGCCGGGCCGACTTACTATGGCTACACCTTC
CASSAGPTYYGYTF
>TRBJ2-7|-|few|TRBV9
TGTGCCCCTCCGGGGAACTCCTACGAGCAGTACTTC
CAPPGNSYEQYF
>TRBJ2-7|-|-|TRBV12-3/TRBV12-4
TGTGCCAGCAGTCACCCTCACGAGGGATCAGGCGAGCAGTACTTC
CASSHPHEGSGEQYF
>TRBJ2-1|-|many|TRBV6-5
TGTGCCAGCAGTTCCTCGCCCGCGGCAGGGTGGAACCACAATGAGCAGTTCTTC
CASSSSPAAGWNHNEQFF
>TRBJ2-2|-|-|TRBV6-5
TGTGCCAGCAGTTTTTCCGGGGCCGGGGAGCTGTTTTTT
CASSFSGAGELFF
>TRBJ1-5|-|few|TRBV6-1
TGCGCCAGCAGTGAGGGGGTTGGCAATCAGCCCCAGCATTTT
CASSEGVGNQPQHF
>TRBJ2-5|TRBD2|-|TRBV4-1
TGCGCCAGCAGCCAAAAGGGACTAGCCCAAGAGACCCAGTACTTC
CASSQKGLAQETQYF
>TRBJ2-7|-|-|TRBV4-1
TGCGCCAGCAGCCAAGCCCCCCCGGCCACCTACAATGAGCAGTACTTC
CASSQAPPATYNEQYF
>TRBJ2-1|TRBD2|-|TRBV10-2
TGCGCCAGCAACCCTCTCCTAGCGGCAACCTCCTACAATGAGCAGTTCTTC
CASNPLLAATSYNEQFF
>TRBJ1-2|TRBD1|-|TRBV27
TGTGCCAGCAGTTCCTTATTTCACCCGGGACAGGGGACCGCTTACTATGGCTACACCTTC
CASSSLFHPGQGTAYYGYTF
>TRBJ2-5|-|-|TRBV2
TGTGCCAGCAGTGAAGCCAGGGGTTTTGAGACCCAGTACTTC
CASSEARGFETQYF